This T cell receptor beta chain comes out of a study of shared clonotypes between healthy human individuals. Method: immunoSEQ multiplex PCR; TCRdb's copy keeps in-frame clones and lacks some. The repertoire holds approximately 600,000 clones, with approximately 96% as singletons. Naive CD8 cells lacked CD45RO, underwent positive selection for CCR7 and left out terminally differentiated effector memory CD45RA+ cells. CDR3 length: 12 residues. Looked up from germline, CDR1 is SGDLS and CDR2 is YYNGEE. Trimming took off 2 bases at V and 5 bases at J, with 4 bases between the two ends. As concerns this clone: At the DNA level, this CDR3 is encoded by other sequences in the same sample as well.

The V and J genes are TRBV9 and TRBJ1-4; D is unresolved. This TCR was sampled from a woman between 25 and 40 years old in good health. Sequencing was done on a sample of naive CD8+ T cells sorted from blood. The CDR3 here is CASSVGNEKLFF. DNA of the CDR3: TGTGCCAGCAGCGTGGGGAATGAAAAACTGTTTTTT.